This T cell receptor beta chain derives from a study of blood T cell repertoires in COVID-19. About the research overall: There were acute and convalescent COVID-19 samples, and they came from the United States, Italy and Spain.

The CDR3 extends over 16 amino acids. V shed 3 bases, J shed 4 bases, and the junction held 10 bases outside the gene matches. Germline-derived CDR1 and CDR2 are SGHAT and FQNNGV. The authors' processing: Amplification of reference gene primers was used by the study to estimate nucleated cell counts. Here immunoSEQ multiplex PCR was the method, and the copy in TCRdb shows in-frame clones only, minus some. The DNA was the basis for D and trimming; V, J and clone size are from that table. Among 450,000 to 500,000 clones listed, 80% to 90% were seen once. The sequence derives from a human donor in a cohort sampled during active COVID-19. The specimen sequenced was peripheral blood. The V call is TRBV11-2, the J call TRBJ2-5; 8 bases are shared with TRBD1. CDR3 bases: TGTGCCAGCAGCTTTGGGGGACAGGCCGGTGGAGAGACCCAGTACTTC. This gives the protein CASSFGGQAGGETQYF.